The clone carrying this TCR beta chain was detected only a few times. What it binds is not known. TCRdb re-derived calls from the RT-PCR reads in MiXCR, one entry per CDR3 protein. The sample lists more than 600,000 distinct CDR3 sequences; about a fifth were seen once. V shed 7 bases and J 4 bases; nucleotides not matched to a gene: 0. The germline V gene encodes CDR1 WSHSY and CDR2 SAAADI. The CDR3 spans 11 residues. The data were obtained in a study of response to subunit inactivated influenza vaccine. Regarding the study as a whole: The study's authors posited that every seasonal influenza vaccination enlists few new T cells.

The chain uses TRBV10-2 and TRBJ1-1, with 7 bases that match TRBD1. The material sequenced was PBMCs from blood, taken 5 days after vaccination. This TCR was sampled from a man between 45 and 60 years old who received an inactivated influenza vaccine. The CDR3 DNA follows: TGCGCCAGCACAGGGGGCACTGAAGCTTTCTTT. Protein product: CASTGGTEAFF.